The 16 T cell receptor beta chains reported below all come from one sample, sequenced in a study of CD8 T cells in ankylosing spondylitis. TCRdb re-called the 5' RACE reads through MiXCR, storing one row per CDR3 protein. Of 25,000 to 35,000 distinct CDR3 sequences listed, about 5.2% are singletons. The sample was blood, either unsorted or a sorted T cell fraction (not recorded which). The source is a female donor with ankylosing spondylitis or in good health (not recorded which).

In this sample, this clonotype turned up once. This sequence joins TRBV9 and TRBJ2-5; 9 positions agree with TRBD2. The CDR3 sequence is 16 residues long. CDR1 and CDR2 (germline): SGDLS, YYNGEE. V shed 5 bases, J shed 5 bases, and the junction held 13 bases outside the gene matches. CDR3 sequence reads: CASSASSGGRGETQYF. CDR3 nucleotides: TGTGCCAGCAGTGCCAGTAGCGGGGGCCGTGGGGAGACCCAGTACTTC.

This clonotype appeared many times. CDR3 amino acids: CASSKTRDSGTEAFF. CDR3 sequence (DNA): TGTGCCAGCAGCAAAACCAGGGACAGTGGCACTGAAGCTTTCTTT. This chain joins TRBV9 and TRBJ1-1, with 7 bases fitting TRBD1. Trimming took 4 bases from V and 4 from J; bases not matched to a gene: 10. The CDR3 runs to 15 residues. From germline, CDR1 is SGDLS and CDR2 YYNGEE.

V and J are TRBV9 and TRBJ2-1; tentative D call: TRBD2 (5 bases). The CDR3 runs to 19 residues. V was trimmed by 0 bases and J by 3 bases, leaving 22 bases between them. Germline CDR1 is SGDLS and CDR2 is YYNGEE. The CDR3 nucleotides read TGTGCCAGCAGCGTAGACTCGGGTGTAACGAGGGCCAGCTACAATGAGCAGTTCTTC. Amino acid sequence: CASSVDSGVTRASYNEQFF. The full variable domain, its missing parts supplied by reference TRBV9 and TRBJ2-1, is DSGVTQTPKHLITATGQRVTLRCSPRSGDLSVYWYQQSLDQGLQFLIQYYNGEERAKGNILERFSAQQFPDLHSELNLSSLELGDSALYFCASSVDSGVTRASYNEQFFGPGTRLTVL.

This clonotype turned up a few times. The chain recombines TRBV9 with TRBJ1-6; D not certain. Between the trimmed V and J ends, which lost 5 bases and 5 bases, there was a span of 11 bases. Germline V CDR1 and CDR2: SGDLS, YYNGEE. The CDR3 spans 14 residues. The CDR3 sequence is CASRAAKDNSPLHF. CDR3 in DNA: TGTGCCAGCAGGGCAGCCAAAGATAATTCACCCCTCCACTTT.

At least ten counts were recorded for this clonotype. This chain uses TRBV9 with TRBJ2-3; D unresolved. This CDR3 spans 15 amino acids. Germline V lookup: CDR1 SGDLS, CDR2 YYNGEE. V was trimmed by 0 bases and J by 4 bases, leaving 12 bases between them. This CDR3 reads CASSVGVGPADTQYF. The CDR3 DNA is TGTGCCAGCAGCGTAGGGGTCGGACCCGCAGATACGCAGTATTTT.

This clonotype has a count of ten or more. The rearrangement uses TRBV9 and TRBJ2-5; 12 nucleotides agree with TRBD2. Germline V gives CDR1 SGDLS, CDR2 YYNGEE. Trimming cost V 1 base and J 5 bases; bases outside gene matches: 3. The CDR3 consists of 15 residues. CDR3 DNA: TGTGCCAGCAGCGTATCTAGCGGGGGGGTTGAGACCCAGTACTTC. Protein: CASSVSSGGVETQYF.

In its sample, this clonotype was seen many times. This rearrangement joins TRBV9 to TRBJ2-6; D is possibly TRBD1 (5 bases). Germline V gene sequence: CDR1 SGDLS, CDR2 YYNGEE. V gave up 3 bases and J gave up 3 bases, with 13 bases separating them. The CDR3 is made up of 16 amino acids. This chain's CDR3 is CASSGLRASGANVLTF. The CDR3 DNA sequence: TGTGCCAGCAGCGGGCTCAGGGCAAGTGGGGCCAACGTCCTGACTTTC.

This clonotype was counted between two and nine times. The rearrangement links TRBV9 to TRBJ1-3, with D perhaps TRBD1 (6 bases). V was trimmed by 3 bases and J by 0 bases, leaving 13 bases between them. Per the germline V gene, CDR1 is SGDLS and CDR2 is YYNGEE. The CDR3 runs to 16 residues. This CDR3 is CASSEDRPSSGNTIYF. CDR3 nucleotides: TGTGCCAGCAGCGAGGACAGACCTAGCTCTGGAAACACCATATATTTT.

This clonotype was seen at least ten times. This chain links TRBV9 with TRBJ1-5; D remains unclear. CDR3 length: 15 amino acids. Germline V gives CDR1 SGDLS, CDR2 YYNGEE. V dropped 0 bases and J dropped 7 bases, with 14 bases sitting between them. CDR3 nucleotides: TGTGCCAGCAGCGTAGATTGGGGAACGGGCCAGCCCCAGCATTTT. Protein product: CASSVDWGTGQPQHF.

This clonotype was picked up many times. The V and J genes are TRBV9 and TRBJ2-7; D is undetermined. Germline CDR1 and CDR2: SGDLS and YYNGEE. The V and J ends lost 2 bases and 3 bases respectively, with 9 bases between them. The CDR3 has 13 amino acids. The CDR3 protein is CASSVSEGYEQYF. The CDR3 bases are TGTGCCAGCAGCGTGTCAGAAGGCTACGAGCAGTACTTC.

This clonotype has a handful of counts. The rearrangement joins TRBV9 to TRBJ2-2; 9 nucleotides match TRBD2. V dropped 4 bases and J dropped 6; count of bases not matched to a gene: 13. CDR1 is SGDLS and CDR2 is YYNGEE in the germline V gene. This CDR3 has 17 amino acids. CDR3 sequence reads: CASSPHAGTSSPGELFF. The CDR3, as DNA: TGTGCCAGCAGCCCCCATGCCGGGACTAGCTCGCCCGGGGAGCTGTTTTTT.

This clonotype was counted many times. The genes are TRBV9 and TRBJ2-1; TRBD2 might be the D (5 bases). This CDR3 comprises 15 residues. V lost 3 bases to trimming and J lost 6 bases, with 16 bases between them. CDR1 SGDLS and CDR2 YYNGEE come from the germline V gene. Here the CDR3 reads CASSASSSSPNEQFF. The CDR3 coding sequence is TGTGCCAGCAGCGCCTCCTCCTCTAGCCCCAATGAGCAGTTCTTC.

The rearrangement uses TRBV23-1 and TRBJ1-5; the D gene is possibly TRBD1 (6 bases). Being an ORF, TRBV23-1 has a function that is uncertain. Deletions cut 1 base from V and 7 bases from J, with 17 bases between. This CDR3 region has 16 residues. The DNA for the CDR3 is TGCGCCAGCAGTCAATATTTACAGACCCAGGGGCAGCCCCAGCATTTT. It encodes CASSQYLQTQGQPQHF.

This clonotype came up many times. The chain is built from TRBV9 and TRBJ1-5, with 9 positions matching TRBD1. V was clipped by 2 bases and J by 4 bases; unmatched bases: 4. Germline CDR1 reads SGDLS; CDR2 reads YYNGEE. The CDR3 has 15 residues. The CDR3 sequence: CASSVGTGKNQPQHF. DNA of the CDR3: TGTGCCAGCAGCGTCGGGACAGGGAAGAATCAGCCCCAGCATTTT.

Judged by abundance, this clonotype is medium-sized. This rearrangement joins TRBV14 to TRBJ2-1; D possibly corresponds to TRBD2 (5 bases). V was trimmed by 0 bases and J by 5 bases, leaving 11 bases between them. Germline V gene data show CDR1 as SGHDN and CDR2 as FVKESK. This CDR3 comprises 15 residues. CDR3: CASSQDEGSDNEQFF. CDR3 DNA: TGTGCCAGCAGCCAAGATGAGGGCAGCGACAATGAGCAGTTCTTC.

V and J are TRBV9 and TRBJ1-1; D gene unclear. Trimming shortened V by 0 bases and J by 1 base, and 13 bases separated the two germline ends. Germline V lookup: CDR1 SGDLS, CDR2 YYNGEE. This CDR3 is 16 amino acids long. CDR3 amino acids: CASSVVRGVTNTEAFF. The CDR3 region has the DNA TGTGCCAGCAGCGTAGTACGTGGAGTGACGAACACTGAAGCTTTCTTT. The full variable domain, completed using reference TRBV9 and TRBJ1-1, is DSGVTQTPKHLITATGQRVTLRCSPRSGDLSVYWYQQSLDQGLQFLIQYYNGEERAKGNILERFSAQQFPDLHSELNLSSLELGDSALYFCASSVVRGVTNTEAFFGQGTRLTVV.